One T cell receptor beta chain is described in this entry. The germline V gene encodes CDR1 MNHNY and CDR2 SVGAGI (reference sequence). This CDR3 is 14 amino acids long. V was shortened by 8 bases and J by 1 base, with 11 bases between the two germline ends. The study plated about 200,000 CFSE-labeled responders with about 200,000 irradiated, violet-dye-labeled stimulators. This sample was included in a study of graft-versus-host responses after intestinal transplantation. Sequencing used immunoSEQ multiplex PCR; TCRdb keeps in-frame clones, though not all of them. The sample has about 4,600 clones, over 25% seen once; the top ten hold 4.7%. Study-wide results and caveats: Graft-versus-host to host-versus-graft clonal ratios in allografts were high in patients with graft-donor T cell macrochimerism. GvH clones occurred in recipient marrow; some first appeared in ileum or blood.

V usage is TRBV6-6 and J usage is TRBJ2-2; a weak D match, TRBD2 (6 bases). This TCR was sampled from a human patient who received an intestinal transplant. The sample here was alloreactive CD4+ T cells from a mixed lymphocyte reaction culture, taken before intestinal transplant. Documented subset: CFSE-low proliferating T cells sorted from approximately six-day pre-transplant mixed lymphocyte reaction (GvH or HvG direction). Here the CDR3 DNA reads TGTGCCAGCGGCCCGCGGGGGAACACCGGGGAGCTGTTTTTT. Its translation is CASGPRGNTGELFF.